Sequencing of this TCR beta chain was carried out in a study of blood T cells in healthy people across ages. The second PCR ran roughly 7 to 12 cycles with a sample-barcoded 5' primer and J-beta primers. MiXCR, run by TCRdb on the 5' RACE reads, gives a single entry per CDR3 protein. The profile shows around 1.5 million distinct CDR3 sequences, 45% to 70% of them singletons. As for this clonotype: What it binds is unknown.

The CDR3 loop spans 14 amino acids. Germline CDR1 and CDR2: SQVTM and ANQGSEA. Trimming stripped 0 bases from V and 3 bases from J, with 12 bases between. Whole-study results and caveats: Greater diversity and more naive CD4+ cells were seen in long-lived donors than in aged donors. Not knowing donor CMV status may have confounded expanded clonotype changes.

The sequence was obtained from a man younger than 35 in good health. Sequencing used blood. This sequence joins TRBV29-1 and TRBJ2-7, with a weak D call TRBD1 (6 bases). The CDR3 protein is CSVEETGIDYEQYF. For the CDR3, the DNA is TGCAGCGTTGAAGAGACAGGAATCGACTACGAGCAGTACTTC.